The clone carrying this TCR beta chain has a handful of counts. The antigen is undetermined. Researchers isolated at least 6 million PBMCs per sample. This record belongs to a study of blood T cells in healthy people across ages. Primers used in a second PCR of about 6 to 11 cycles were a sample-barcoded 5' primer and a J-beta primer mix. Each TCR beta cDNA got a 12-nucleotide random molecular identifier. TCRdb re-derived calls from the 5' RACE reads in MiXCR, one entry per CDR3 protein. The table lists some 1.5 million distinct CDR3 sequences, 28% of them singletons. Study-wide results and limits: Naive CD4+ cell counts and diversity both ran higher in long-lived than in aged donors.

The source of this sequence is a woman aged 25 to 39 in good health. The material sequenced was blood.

The CDR3 bases are TGCGCCAGCAGCTTCGGGACAGGGGTCACAGATACGCAGTATTTT. It codes for CASSFGTGVTDTQYF. The chain employs TRBV5-1 and TRBJ2-3, with 10 nucleotides matching TRBD1. Germline assignment: CDR1 SGHRS and CDR2 YFSETQ. The V segment lost 2 bases and the J segment 2 bases; nucleotides outside the gene matches: 2. The length of the CDR3 is 15 residues.